These T cell receptor beta chains were read from a single sample in a study of blood T cell repertoires in COVID-19. The assay was immunoSEQ multiplex PCR, and TCRdb's table has in-frame clones only and misses some. The table includes about 80,000 clones, approximately 76% detected once. The sequenced sample was peripheral blood. The receptors stem from a man aged 65-85 years with active or convalescent COVID-19. The CDR3 runs from the conserved cysteine through the conserved F or W. A D gene is named only where the DNA matches it firmly. Only some rows state a clone size, as once, few, many or a class for expanded clones.

-	TRBJ2-7	TRBV6-5	-	CASSYARPGLGEQYF	TGTGCCAGCAGTTACGCGCGGCCGGGGTTGGGCGAGCAGTACTTC
-	TRBJ1-2	TRBV30	TRBD1	CAWSGTGVEGYTF	TGTGCCTGGAGTGGGACAGGGGTAGAGGGCTACACCTTC
-	TRBJ2-1	TRBV10-3	TRBD1	CAIKKDRGLYNEQFF	TGTGCCATCAAAAAGGACAGGGGGCTCTACAATGAGCAGTTCTTC
-	TRBJ1-5	TRBV5-6	-	CASSTTGGGNQPQHF	TGTGCCAGCAGCACCACGGGGGGGGGCAATCAGCCCCAGCATTTT
-	TRBJ2-4	TRBV3-1/TRBV3-2	-	CASSRIPGGSGIQYF	TGTGCCAGCAGCCGCATCCCCGGGGGTAGTGGCATTCAGTACTTC
-	TRBJ1-5	TRBV24-1	-	CATSDDYSNQPQHF	TGTGCCACCAGTGACGACTATAGCAATCAGCCCCAGCATTTT
-	TRBJ1-1	TRBV7-9	-	CASTVSGKRNTEAFF	TGTGCCAGCACCGTATCAGGGAAGAGGAACACTGAAGCTTTCTTT
-	TRBJ2-3	TRBV29-1	TRBD1	CSVEGWTGRRDTQYF	TGCAGCGTTGAAGGTTGGACAGGGAGGAGAGATACGCAGTATTTT
few	TRBJ1-2	TRBV6-5	TRBD1	CASRTNRGFDYGYTF	TGTGCCAGCAGGACAAACAGGGGCTTTGACTATGGCTACACCTTC
-	TRBJ1-5	TRBV24-1	-	CATSDRVGQPQHF	TGTGCCACCAGTGATCGGGTCGGGCAGCCCCAGCATTTT
-	TRBJ2-7	TRBV24-1	TRBD1	CATSDSRTGDYEQYF	TGTGCCACCAGTGACAGTCGGACAGGTGACTACGAGCAGTACTTC
few	TRBJ2-2	TRBV19	TRBD1	CASSPGTGAGELFF	TGTGCCAGTTCTCCCGGGACAGGGGCCGGGGAGCTGTTTTTT
-	TRBJ1-4	TRBV2	-	CASSRDNIGGKLFF	TGTGCCAGCTCTCGGGACAACATCGGAGGAAAACTGTTTTTT
-	TRBJ1-5	TRBV24-1	TRBD1	CATSDSTGMFPQHF	TGTGCCACCAGTGATTCGACAGGGATGTTTCCCCAGCATTTT
medium-sized	TRBJ2-5	TRBV9	TRBD2	CASSPPGLGYQETQYF	TGTGCCAGCAGCCCCCCGGGACTAGGGTACCAAGAGACCCAGTACTTC
-	TRBJ1-5	TRBV18	-	CASSPARVSQPQHF	TGTGCCAGCTCACCAGCCAGGGTGAGCCAGCCCCAGCATTTT
-	TRBJ1-5	TRBV3-1/TRBV3-2	-	CASSQGEGQPQHF	TGTGCCAGCAGCCAAGGGGAGGGTCAGCCCCAGCATTTT
-	TRBJ1-1	TRBV29-1	-	CSGGGANTEAFF	TGCAGCGGCGGGGGGGCGAACACTGAAGCTTTCTTT
-	TRBJ1-3	TRBV5-4	-	CASSLKTGHSGNTIYF	TGTGCCAGCAGCTTGAAGACAGGCCACTCTGGAAACACCATATATTTT
-	TRBJ1-1	TRBV28	-	CASSLRGMNTEAFF	TGTGCCAGCAGTTTAAGAGGTATGAACACTGAAGCTTTCTTT
once	TRBJ1-5	TRBV2	TRBD1	CASTGQGAGQPQHF	TGTGCCAGTACAGGGCAGGGGGCCGGTCAGCCCCAGCATTTT
few	TRBJ2-7	TRBV6-5	TRBD2	CASTQGLAGPYEQYF	TGTGCCAGCACCCAGGGCCTAGCGGGGCCCTACGAGCAGTACTTC
-	TRBJ2-5	TRBV10-3	-	CAIRPTAQETQYF	TGTGCCATCAGACCGACAGCTCAAGAGACCCAGTACTTC
-	TRBJ2-7	TRBV3-1/TRBV3-2	-	CASSQNTPVTPPYEQYF	TGTGCCAGCAGCCAAAATACCCCGGTGACTCCGCCCTACGAGCAGTACTTC
-	TRBJ1-6	TRBV4-2	-	CASSQGHQSDSPLHF	TGTGCCAGCAGCCAAGGACACCAGAGTGATTCACCCCTCCACTTT
-	TRBJ2-1	TRBV5-1	TRBD2	CASSPSAGLEYNEQFF	TGCGCCAGCAGCCCCTCAGCGGGGTTAGAGTACAATGAGCAGTTCTTC
-	TRBJ2-7	TRBV6-1	TRBD2	CASSARGAGETYEQYF	TGTGCCAGCAGTGCCCGGGGCGCGGGGGAGACCTACGAGCAGTACTTC
-	TRBJ2-5	TRBV7-2	TRBD1	CASSPGQVETQYF	TGTGCCAGCAGCCCCGGACAGGTAGAGACCCAGTACTTC
-	TRBJ2-7	TRBV7-2	TRBD2	CASSLTSGGIYEQYF	TGTGCCAGCAGCTTAACTAGCGGGGGGATTTACGAGCAGTACTTC
-	TRBJ2-5	TRBV11-2	-	CASSQRGFGTQYF	TGTGCCAGCAGCCAGAGGGGGTTTGGGACCCAGTACTTC
-	TRBJ2-2	TRBV12-3/TRBV12-4	-	CASSLRGGELFF	TGTGCCAGCAGTTTAAGAGGTGGGGAGCTGTTTTTT
-	TRBJ2-2	TRBV5-1	-	CASSLELGQTGELFF	TGCGCCAGCAGCTTAGAATTAGGACAGACCGGGGAGCTGTTTTTT
-	TRBJ1-2	TRBV6-1	TRBD1	CASRGGDRSYGYTF	TGTGCCAGCAGGGGGGGGGACAGGAGTTATGGCTACACCTTC
-	TRBJ2-5	TRBV7-9	-	CASSFTDQETQYF	TGTGCCAGCAGCTTCACTGACCAAGAGACCCAGTACTTC
-	TRBJ1-6	TRBV2	-	CASGMQGAYNSPLHF	TGTGCCAGCGGGATGCAAGGGGCCTATAATTCACCCCTCCACTTT
-	TRBJ2-4	TRBV5-4	TRBD2	CASSSSGVNIQYF	TGTGCCAGCAGCTCTAGCGGGGTAAACATTCAGTACTTC
-	TRBJ2-2	TRBV15	TRBD1	CATSRGDRDTGELFF	TGTGCCACCAGCAGAGGGGACAGGGACACCGGGGAGCTGTTTTTT
-	TRBJ1-4	TRBV6-5	-	CASSYSRGEKLFF	TGTGCCAGCAGTTACTCCAGGGGCGAAAAACTGTTTTTT
-	TRBJ1-3	TRBV9	TRBD1	CASSGGSSGQGFGSGNTIYF	TGTGCCAGCAGCGGAGGATCTTCGGGACAGGGTTTTGGCTCTGGAAACACCATATATTTT
few	TRBJ2-7	TRBV2	-	CASRQDHYEQYF	TGTGCCAGCAGACAGGACCACTACGAGCAGTACTTC
-	TRBJ1-2	TRBV11-3	TRBD1	CASSPRGQEPQNYGYTF	TGTGCCAGCAGCCCGCGGGGACAGGAGCCTCAGAACTATGGCTACACCTTC
-	TRBJ2-3	TRBV11-3	-	CASSLGGRGGTDTQYF	TGTGCCAGCAGCTTAGGGGGCCGAGGCGGCACAGATACGCAGTATTTT
-	TRBJ2-1	TRBV18	TRBD2	CASSPRNVGSGADEQFF	TGTGCCAGCTCACCAAGGAACGTGGGTAGCGGGGCGGATGAGCAGTTCTTC
few	TRBJ2-1	TRBV9	TRBD2	CASSVLAGAPSSYNEQFF	TGTGCCAGCAGCGTGCTAGCGGGGGCCCCGAGCTCCTACAATGAGCAGTTCTTC
once	TRBJ1-1	TRBV5-1	-	CASSLLANTEAFF	TGCGCCAGCAGCTTGTTGGCGAACACTGAAGCTTTCTTT
-	TRBJ2-2	TRBV10-3	TRBD1	CAHTGEQGLSGELFF	TGTGCCCATACAGGGGAACAGGGTCTATCGGGGGAGCTGTTTTTT
few	TRBJ1-6	TRBV3-1/TRBV3-2	-	CASSPSAGANSPLHF	TGTGCCAGCAGCCCGAGCGCAGGGGCTAATTCACCCCTCCACTTT
-	TRBJ2-1	TRBV6-5	-	CAGGASYNEQFF	TGTGCCGGGGGGGCCTCCTACAATGAGCAGTTCTTC